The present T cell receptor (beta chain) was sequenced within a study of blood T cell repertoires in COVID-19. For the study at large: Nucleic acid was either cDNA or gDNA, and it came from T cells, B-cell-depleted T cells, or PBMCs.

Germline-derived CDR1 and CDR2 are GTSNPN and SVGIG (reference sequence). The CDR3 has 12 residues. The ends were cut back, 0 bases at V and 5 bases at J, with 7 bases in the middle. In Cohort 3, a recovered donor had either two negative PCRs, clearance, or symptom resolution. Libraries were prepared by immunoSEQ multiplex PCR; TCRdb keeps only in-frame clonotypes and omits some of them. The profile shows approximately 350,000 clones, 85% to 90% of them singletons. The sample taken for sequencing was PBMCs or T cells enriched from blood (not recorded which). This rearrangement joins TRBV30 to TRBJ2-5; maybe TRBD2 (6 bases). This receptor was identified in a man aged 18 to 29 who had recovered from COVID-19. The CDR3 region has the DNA TGTGCCTGGAGTGTTCGGGGGGAGACCCAGTACTTC. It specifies CAWSVRGETQYF. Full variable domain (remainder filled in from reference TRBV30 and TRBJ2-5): SQTIHQWPATLVQPVGSPLSLECTVEGTSNPNLYWYRQAAGRGLQLLFYSVGIGQISSEVPQNLSASRPQDRQFILSSKKLLLSDSGFYLCAWSVRGETQYFGPGTRLLVL.